The clone carrying this TCR beta chain turned up a few times. Its antigen is as yet unknown. This entry is derived from a study of T-cell reconstitution after alpha-beta-depleted transplantation in children. Study-wide results and limits: Some patients' high day-60 TCRbeta diversity was attributed to recipient cells surviving conditioning. T-cell numbers and diversity one year post-transplant derived largely from freshly generated T cells.

The TCRbeta library incorporated unique molecular identifiers. TCRdb used MiXCR to reprocess the PCR reads, holding one entry per CDR3 protein. The sample has about 250,000 distinct CDR3 sequences; 20% to 30% are singletons. Germline CDR1 SGHNT, CDR2 YYREEE (reference sequence). The CDR3 sequence is 13 residues long. V lost 10 bases to trimming and J lost 4 bases, with 15 bases between them. The chain has TRBV5-4 and TRBJ2-1, with D possibly TRBD2 on 5 matching bases. This receptor was taken from a female patient aged 2-10 years who had a stem cell transplant for congenital amegakaryocytic thrombocytopenia, so the T cells may come from the graft donor. This specimen was PBMCs, mostly from graft donor cells, taken 360 days after TCRalphabeta/CD19-depleted stem cell transplant. CDR3 region: CAGQDGLYNEQFF. The CDR3 nucleotides read TGTGCCGGGCAAGATGGACTGTACAATGAGCAGTTCTTC.